One T cell receptor (beta chain) is described in this entry. Its matching antigen is unknown. Repertoires were generated with immunoSEQ multiplex PCR, while TCRdb's copy carries only in-frame clones and drops some. Seen here are 60,000 to 100,000 clones, around 85% observed once, and the top ten hold roughly 0.81%. Noted time point: week 23, last vaccination. Every vaccine dose comprised 300 ug of mutant IDH1 20-mer peptide plus topical imiquimod. The sample belongs to a study of a mutant IDH1 vaccine in newly diagnosed glioma. About the study: The patients received vaccinations eight times, in weeks 1, 3, 5, 7, 11, 15, 19 and 23. Patients had received radiotherapy, temozolomide, or both previously, most receiving both. Treated patients, about 60% male and around 40% female, averaged 40.4 years of age.

General observations from the study: Any relationship between pseudoprogression and changes in top peripheral T cell clonotypes seemed absent.

This TCR derives from a woman in her fifties or sixties with glioma. Material: PBMCs, obtained from a glioma patient whose treatment included an IDH1 peptide vaccine.

The CDR3 loop is CASSHIGQGGNQPQHF. The CDR3 nucleotides are TGTGCCAGCAGTCACATCGGACAGGGGGGCAATCAGCCCCAGCATTTT. The chain uses TRBV28 and TRBJ1-5, with TRBD1 matching 10 bases. In germline, CDR1 is MDHEN, CDR2 SYDVKM. This CDR3 region has 16 residues. Trimming cost V 5 bases and J 2 bases; bases outside gene matches: 6.